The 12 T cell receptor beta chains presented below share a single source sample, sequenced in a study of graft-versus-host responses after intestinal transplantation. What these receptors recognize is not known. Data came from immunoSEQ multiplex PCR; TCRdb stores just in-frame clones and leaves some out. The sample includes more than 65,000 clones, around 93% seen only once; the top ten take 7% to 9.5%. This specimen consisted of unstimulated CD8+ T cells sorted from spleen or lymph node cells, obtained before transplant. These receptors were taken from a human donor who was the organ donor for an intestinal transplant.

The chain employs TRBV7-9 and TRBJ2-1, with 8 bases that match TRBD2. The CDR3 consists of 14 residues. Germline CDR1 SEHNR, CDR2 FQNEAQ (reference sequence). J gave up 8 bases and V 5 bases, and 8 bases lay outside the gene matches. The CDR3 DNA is TGTGCCAGCAGCACCTCCTTAGCGGGGTATGAGCAGTTCTTC. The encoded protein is CASSTSLAGYEQFF.

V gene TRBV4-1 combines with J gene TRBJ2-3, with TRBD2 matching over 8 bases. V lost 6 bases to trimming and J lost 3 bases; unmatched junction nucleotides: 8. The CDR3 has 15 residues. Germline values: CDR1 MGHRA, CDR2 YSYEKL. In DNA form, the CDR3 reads TGCGCCAGCAGTACTACTGGCGGGAGGACAGATACGCAGTATTTT. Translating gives CASSTTGGRTDTQYF.

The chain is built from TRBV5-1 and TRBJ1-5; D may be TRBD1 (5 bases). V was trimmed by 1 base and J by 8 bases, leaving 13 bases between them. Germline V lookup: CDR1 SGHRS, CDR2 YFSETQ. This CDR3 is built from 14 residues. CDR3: CASSLFQGLKPQHF. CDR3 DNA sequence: TGCGCCAGCAGCTTGTTCCAGGGCCTGAAGCCCCAGCATTTT.

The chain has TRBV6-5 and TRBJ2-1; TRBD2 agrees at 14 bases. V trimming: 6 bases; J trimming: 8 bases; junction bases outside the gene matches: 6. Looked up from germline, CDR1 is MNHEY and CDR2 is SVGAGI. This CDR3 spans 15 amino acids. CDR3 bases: TGTGCCAGCAGCCTCGGGACTAGCGGGGGTGATGAGCAGTTCTTC. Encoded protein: CASSLGTSGGDEQFF.

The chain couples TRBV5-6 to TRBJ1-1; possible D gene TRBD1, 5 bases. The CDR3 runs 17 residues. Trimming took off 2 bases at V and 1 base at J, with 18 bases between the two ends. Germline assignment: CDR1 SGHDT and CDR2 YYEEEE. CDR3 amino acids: CASSLQPQGRGNTEAFF. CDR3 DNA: TGTGCCAGCAGCTTACAGCCCCAGGGAAGAGGGAACACTGAAGCTTTCTTT.

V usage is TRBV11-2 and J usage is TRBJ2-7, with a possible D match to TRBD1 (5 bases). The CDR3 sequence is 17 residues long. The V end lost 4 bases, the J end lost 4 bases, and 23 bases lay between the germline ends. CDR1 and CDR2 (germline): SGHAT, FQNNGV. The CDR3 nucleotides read TGTGCCAGCAGCTCCGGGTTGGGTCAGGGATTTTCGTACGAGCAGTACTTC. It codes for CASSSGLGQGFSYEQYF. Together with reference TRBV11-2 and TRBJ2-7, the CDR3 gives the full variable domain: EAGVAQSPRYKIIEKRQSVAFWCNPISGHATLYWYQQILGQGPKLLIQFQNNGVVDDSQLPKDRFSAERLKGVDSTLKIQPAKLEDSAVYLCASSSGLGQGFSYEQYFGPGTRLTVT.

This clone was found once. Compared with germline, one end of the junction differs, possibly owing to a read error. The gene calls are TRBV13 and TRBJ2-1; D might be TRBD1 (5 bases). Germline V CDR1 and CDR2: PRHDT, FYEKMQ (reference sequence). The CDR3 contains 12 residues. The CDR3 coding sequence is TGTGCCAGCAGCCTAGGGGTGGGTGAGCAGTTCTTC. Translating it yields CASSLGVGEQFF.

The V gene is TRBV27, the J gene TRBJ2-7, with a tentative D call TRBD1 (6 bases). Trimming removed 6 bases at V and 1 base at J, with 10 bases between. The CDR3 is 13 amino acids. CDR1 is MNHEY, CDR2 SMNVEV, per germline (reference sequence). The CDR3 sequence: CASSETGSYEQYF. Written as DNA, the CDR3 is TGTGCCAGCAGCGAGACAGGTTCCTACGAGCAGTACTTC.

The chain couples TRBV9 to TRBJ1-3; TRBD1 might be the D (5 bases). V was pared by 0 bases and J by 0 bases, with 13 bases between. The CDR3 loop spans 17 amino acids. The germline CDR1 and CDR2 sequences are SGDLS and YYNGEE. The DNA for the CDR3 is TGTGCCAGCAGCGTAGAAGCAGGGCTACCCTCTGGAAACACCATATATTTT. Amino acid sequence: CASSVEAGLPSGNTIYF.

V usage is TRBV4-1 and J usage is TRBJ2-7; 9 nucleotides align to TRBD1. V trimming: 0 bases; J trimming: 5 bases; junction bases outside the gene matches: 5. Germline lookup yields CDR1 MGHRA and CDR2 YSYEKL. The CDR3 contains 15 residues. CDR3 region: CASSQEGQGGNEQYF. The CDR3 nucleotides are TGCGCCAGCAGCCAAGAGGGACAGGGAGGCAACGAGCAGTACTTC.

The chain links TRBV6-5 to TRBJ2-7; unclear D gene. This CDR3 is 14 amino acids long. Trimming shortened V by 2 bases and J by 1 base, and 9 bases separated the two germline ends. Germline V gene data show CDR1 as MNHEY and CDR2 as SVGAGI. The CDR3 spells CASSYRRYSYEQYF. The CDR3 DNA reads TGTGCCAGCAGTTACAGACGTTATTCCTACGAGCAGTACTTC.

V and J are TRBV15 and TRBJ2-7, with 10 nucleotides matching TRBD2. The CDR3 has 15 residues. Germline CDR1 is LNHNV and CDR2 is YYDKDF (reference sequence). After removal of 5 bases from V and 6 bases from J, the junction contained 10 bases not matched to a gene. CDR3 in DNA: TGTGCCACCAGCGGAGCGGGAGGGCCAGAGGGCGAGCAGTACTTC. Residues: CATSGAGGPEGEQYF.